The 18 T cell receptor beta chains below come from one sample, sequenced in a study of OX40 agonist ivuxolimab in advanced cancers. Sequencing used immunoSEQ multiplex PCR; TCRdb keeps in-frame clones, though not all of them. The sample has about 49,000 clones, approximately 79% seen once; the top ten hold approximately 1.7%. The sequencing here drew on CD4+ or CD8+ T cells sorted from blood, taken in a trial of the OX40 agonist ivuxolimab. These receptors were obtained from an adult with an advanced solid tumor such as melanoma, head and neck, liver or kidney cancer.

This chain uses TRBV27 with TRBJ2-5; 8 nucleotides agree with TRBD1. V was pared by 6 bases and J by 5 bases, with 5 bases of the junction left unmatched. CDR3 length: 13 residues. Germline V gene data show CDR1 as MNHEY and CDR2 as SMNVEV (reference sequence). This CDR3 reads CASSAGGWETQYF. CDR3 DNA: TGTGCCAGCAGCGCAGGGGGCTGGGAGACCCAGTACTTC.

The V gene is TRBV4-2, the J gene TRBJ2-5; D perhaps matches TRBD2 (5 bases). From germline, CDR1 is LGHNA and CDR2 YNFKEQ. The CDR3 spans 13 residues. The V end was cut by 4 bases, the J end by 5 bases, with 11 bases between. CDR3 region: CASSPQLGETQYF. The CDR3 region has the DNA TGTGCCAGCAGCCCCCAACTAGGGGAGACCCAGTACTTC.

The sample holds a few counts of this clone. This chain uses TRBV28 with TRBJ2-7; D remains ambiguous. This CDR3 has 15 amino acids. Looked up from germline, CDR1 is MDHEN and CDR2 is SYDVKM. Trimming removed 5 bases at V and 0 bases at J, with 14 bases between. CDR3 bases: TGTGCCAGCAGTAATACAGTGATGAGCTCCTACGAGCAGTACTTC. It yields the protein CASSNTVMSSYEQYF.

This clone was seen more than once but under ten times. V usage is TRBV29-1 and J usage is TRBJ2-1; the match to TRBD2 covers 8 bases. This CDR3 is 14 amino acids long. After removal of 4 bases from V and 1 base from J, the junction contained 3 bases not matched to a gene. Germline CDR1 SQVTM, CDR2 ANQGSEA. CDR3 bases: TGCAGCGTTGTGCGGGAGGAATCCTACAATGAGCAGTTCTTC. Protein: CSVVREESYNEQFF.

This clone was detected once. The chain carries TRBV19 and TRBJ2-2; no clear D gene. V gave up 5 bases and J gave up 4 bases, with 5 bases separating them. The CDR3 runs 12 residues. In germline, CDR1 is LNHDA, CDR2 SQIVND (reference sequence). The CDR3 region has the DNA TGTGCCAGTAGTTTCTTCACCGGGGAGCTGTTTTTT. This translates into CASSFFTGELFF.

This chain joins TRBV9 and TRBJ1-1; no definite D call. Trimming took off 4 bases at V and 0 bases at J, with 7 bases between the two ends. Germline V gives CDR1 SGDLS, CDR2 YYNGEE. The CDR3 spans 13 residues. For the CDR3, the DNA is TGTGCCAGCAGCAGTACGATGAACACTGAAGCTTTCTTT. Protein sequence: CASSSTMNTEAFF.

The chain is built from TRBV19 and TRBJ2-2; 7 positions agree with TRBD2. Germline assignment: CDR1 LNHDA and CDR2 SQIVND (reference sequence). The CDR3 is 16 amino acids. Unmatched junction bases numbered 11, after V lost 7 bases and J lost 3 bases. The CDR3 loop reads CASTPHGEGHTGELFF. CDR3 coding DNA: TGTGCCAGTACCCCCCATGGGGAGGGCCACACCGGGGAGCTGTTTTTT.

J is TRBJ2-5 and V is TRBV5-3; 10 bases map to TRBD1. TRBV5-3 is an open reading frame, and its role is uncertain. This CDR3 spans 15 amino acids. With V trimmed by 4 bases and J by 7 bases, 10 bases remained unmatched. CDR3: CARSTGQGLSGTQYF. The CDR3 bases are TGTGCCAGAAGCACGGGACAGGGGTTGAGTGGGACCCAGTACTTC.

The rearrangement joins TRBV27 to TRBJ2-3, with 8 bases aligning to TRBD2. There are 16 residues in the CDR3. V lost 5 bases to trimming and J lost 3 bases; unmatched junction nucleotides: 10. CDR1 and CDR2 (germline): MNHEY, SMNVEV (reference sequence). In DNA, the CDR3 is TGTGCCAGCAGTACCTTCCGACTAGCGAGTACAGATACGCAGTATTTT. Translation gives CASSTFRLASTDTQYF.

The chain recombines TRBV5-1 with TRBJ2-1, with no clear D. CDR1 and CDR2 from the germline V gene are SGHRS and YFSETQ. The CDR3 runs to 16 residues. Trimming stripped 4 bases from V and 1 base from J, with 15 bases between. The CDR3 coding sequence is TGCGCCAGCAGCCTTGAGATAGCTAGTTCCTACAATGAGCAGTTCTTC. Its protein product is CASSLEIASSYNEQFF.

The chain has TRBV7-2 and TRBJ2-1; no reliable D call. Germline V lookup: CDR1 SGHTA, CDR2 FQGNSA. V gave up 2 bases and J gave up 0 bases, with 17 bases separating them. CDR3 length: 18 residues. The CDR3 loop is CASSLYRSRKSSYNEQFF. The CDR3 bases are TGTGCCAGCAGCTTATATCGAAGCCGCAAAAGCTCCTACAATGAGCAGTTCTTC.

The V gene is TRBV5-4, the J gene TRBJ1-3; D is ambiguous. Germline V gene lookup returns CDR1 SGHNT and CDR2 YYREEE (reference sequence). This CDR3 spans 14 amino acids. V was clipped by 5 bases and J by 4 bases, with 13 bases between them. CDR3 protein: CASSELGGGNTIYF. The CDR3 DNA reads TGTGCCAGCAGTGAACTCGGTGGAGGAAACACCATATATTTT.

This chain uses TRBV28 with TRBJ2-7, with D perhaps TRBD2 (6 bases). V lost 7 bases to trimming and J lost 2 bases, with 21 bases between them. CDR3 length equals 16 residues. Germline assignment: CDR1 MDHEN and CDR2 SYDVKM. The CDR3 DNA reads TGTGCCAGCACCCTAAGGGTACTAGCCGCTCCCTACGAGCAGTACTTC. The encoded protein is CASTLRVLAAPYEQYF.

The rearrangement links TRBV10-3 to TRBJ1-2, with 9 bases lining up with TRBD1. CDR1 and CDR2 from the germline V gene are ENHRY and SYGVKD. After removal of 3 bases from V and 7 bases from J, the junction contained 12 bases not matched to a gene. The CDR3 totals 16 residues. DNA for the CDR3: TGTGCCATCAGTGACTCAACCTCCGGGACAGGGACTGGCTACACCTTC. This translates into CAISDSTSGTGTGYTF.

This chain links TRBV15 with TRBJ2-5; D is perhaps TRBD2 (5 bases). The CDR3 has 13 residues. Looked up from germline, CDR1 is LNHNV and CDR2 is YYDKDF (reference sequence). V lost 4 bases to trimming and J lost 6 bases, with 12 bases between them. Here the CDR3 DNA reads TGTGCCACCAGCATAGCGAGTTCGAAGACCCAGTACTTC. Its protein product is CATSIASSKTQYF.

This chain uses TRBV19 with TRBJ2-6, with 7 nucleotides matching TRBD1. Unmatched junction bases numbered 16, after V lost 7 bases and J lost 4 bases. The length of the CDR3 is 18 residues. CDR1 and CDR2 (germline): LNHDA, SQIVND (reference sequence). CDR3 DNA: TGTGCCAGTACTTTACAGGGGCCTGTAGGCGAAGGGGCCAACGTCCTGACTTTC. Translation: CASTLQGPVGEGANVLTF. Full variable domain (missing parts from reference TRBV19 and TRBJ2-6): DGGITQSPKYLFRKEGQNVTLSCEQNLNHDAMYWYRQDPGQGLRLIYYSQIVNDFQKGDIAEGYSVSREKKESFPLTVTSAQKNPTAFYLCASTLQGPVGEGANVLTFGAGSRLTVL.

This clone has just a few counts. J is TRBJ2-1 and V is TRBV30; 15 bases align to TRBD2. Germline-derived CDR1 and CDR2 are GTSNPN and SVGIG (reference sequence). V lost 3 bases to trimming and J lost 13 bases; unmatched junction nucleotides: 10. This CDR3 region has 15 residues. The CDR3 nucleotides read TGTGCCTGGAGCGGGGGACTAGCGGGAGGCACACCTCAGTTCTTC. This translates into CAWSGGLAGGTPQFF.

V gene TRBV7-2 combines with J gene TRBJ1-1; 10 bases are shared with TRBD1. The CDR3 is 15 amino acids. Trimming at V came to 7 bases and at J to 3 bases, leaving 8 bases not matched to a gene. Per the germline V gene, CDR1 is SGHTA and CDR2 is FQGNSA. CDR3 DNA: TGTGCCAGCAACCATCTTGGACAGGGGGACACTGAAGCTTTCTTT. Translated, it gives CASNHLGQGDTEAFF.